Below, 24 T cell receptor beta chains from the same sample are listed, as sequenced in a study of blood T cell repertoires in COVID-19. The method was immunoSEQ multiplex PCR; TCRdb's version includes in-frame clones alone and lacks a portion of them. The top ten clones hold around 40% of a sample with around 140,000 clones, about 90% of them seen once. The sample consisted of peripheral blood. All receptors derive from a man aged 50 or older who had recovered from COVID-19.

The chain's CDR3 is CASSLDRVDTQYF. DNA for the CDR3: TGCGCCAGCAGCTTGGACAGGGTAGATACGCAGTATTTT. This rearrangement joins TRBV5-1 to TRBJ2-3, with a tentative D call TRBD1 (6 bases). The ends were cut back, 0 bases at V and 5 bases at J, with 7 bases in the middle. The CDR3 is 13 amino acids. Germline V gives CDR1 SGHRS, CDR2 YFSETQ.

The chain combines TRBV10-3 with TRBJ1-1, with D uncertain. CDR1 is ENHRY, CDR2 SYGVKD, per germline. Trimming left V 1 base short and J 1 base short, with 7 bases between. The CDR3 consists of 14 residues. DNA of the CDR3: TGTGCCATCAGTGAGTTGCAGTCGAACACTGAAGCTTTCTTT. This translates into CAISELQSNTEAFF.

The CDR3, as DNA: TGTGCCAGCAGAAGGGACTTAGCCTACGAGCAGTACTTC. Protein product: CASRRDLAYEQYF. The gene calls are TRBV14 and TRBJ2-7; D possibly corresponds to TRBD2 (6 bases). Deletions cut 6 bases from V and 2 bases from J, with 11 bases between. Germline loops: CDR1 SGHDN, CDR2 FVKESK. CDR3 length: 13 residues.

This sequence joins TRBV4-3 and TRBJ1-5; D gene unclear. This CDR3 is built from 15 residues. The V and J ends lost 0 bases and 2 bases respectively, with 8 bases between them. The germline V gene has CDR1 LGHNA and CDR2 YSLEER. CDR3 DNA: TGCGCCAGCAGCCAAGACCGGTTTGGCAATCAGCCCCAGCATTTT. Translated, it gives CASSQDRFGNQPQHF.

The chain joins TRBV10-3 to TRBJ2-3, with 13 bases matching TRBD2. Trimming cost V 2 bases and J 7 bases; bases outside gene matches: 3. The CDR3 extends over 15 amino acids. Germline V lookup: CDR1 ENHRY, CDR2 SYGVKD. The CDR3 DNA follows: TGTGCCATCAGTGAGGGGGGACTAGCGGGGAATACGCAGTATTTT. Its translation is CAISEGGLAGNTQYF.

The rearrangement links TRBV6-5 to TRBJ1-4; D not resolved. Trimming shortened V by 6 bases and J by 7 bases, and 18 bases separated the two germline ends. This CDR3 is built from 15 residues. Germline lookup yields CDR1 MNHEY and CDR2 SVGAGI. The CDR3 here is CASRPNGESREKLFF. The CDR3 DNA reads as TGTGCCAGCAGACCTAACGGAGAATCACGTGAAAAACTGTTTTTT.

The CDR3 is CASSERTSGGPGSTDTQYF. DNA for the CDR3: TGTGCCAGCAGTGAGCGGACTAGCGGGGGGCCAGGAAGCACAGATACGCAGTATTTT. V and J are TRBV6-1 and TRBJ2-3; 14 nucleotides match TRBD2. The CDR3 consists of 19 residues. Unmatched junction bases numbered 8, after V lost 3 bases and J lost 0 bases. Germline CDR1 reads MNHNS; CDR2 reads SASEGT.

This clone came up a few times. V gene TRBV7-9 combines with J gene TRBJ2-3; 9 bases line up with TRBD1. In germline, CDR1 is SEHNR, CDR2 FQNEAQ (reference sequence). V gave up 1 base and J gave up 2 bases; unmatched junction bases: 7. This CDR3 contains 17 residues. CDR3 amino acids: CASSLGVTGGPTDTQYF. For the CDR3, the DNA is TGTGCCAGCAGCTTAGGAGTGACAGGGGGACCCACAGATACGCAGTATTTT.

This chain uses TRBV25-1 with TRBJ1-1; no firm D call. V was clipped by 2 bases and J by 10 bases, with 14 bases between them. CDR3 size: 13 residues. The germline CDR1 and CDR2 sequences are MGHDK and SYGVNS. Here the CDR3 DNA reads TGTGCCAGCAGTGAACCGAATGGGAGGGTAGCTTTCTTT. It specifies CASSEPNGRVAFF.

V and J are TRBV12-3 or TRBV12-4 and TRBJ2-7, with TRBD1 identical over 9 bases. The CDR3 extends over 13 amino acids. Trimming took 6 bases from V and 4 from J; bases not matched to a gene: 4. The DNA of the CDR3 is TGTGCCAGCAGAGGGACAGGGCGGTACGAGCAGTACTTC. This encodes CASRGTGRYEQYF.

In DNA form, the CDR3 reads TGTGCCAGCAGCTTCCCGACAGGGGGTAACTATGGCTACACCTTC. Its protein is CASSFPTGGNYGYTF. This sequence joins TRBV6-5 and TRBJ1-2; TRBD1 aligns across 9 bases. Germline CDR1 MNHEY, CDR2 SVGAGI. With V trimmed by 6 bases and J by 1 base, 6 bases remained unmatched. The CDR3 sequence is 15 residues long.

This chain uses TRBV6-4 with TRBJ2-7, with D perhaps TRBD1 (7 bases). The germline V gene encodes CDR1 MRHNA and CDR2 SNTAGT. The CDR3 has 15 amino acids. Trimming took off 5 bases at V and 5 bases at J, with 19 bases between the two ends. As DNA, the CDR3 is TGTGCCAGCAGTCGACAGGGTGGGGGGAAGAACGAGCAGTACTTC. Residues: CASSRQGGGKNEQYF.

The chain uses TRBV19 and TRBJ1-1; 7 nucleotides match TRBD1. The CDR3 has 14 amino acids. V trimming: 5 bases; J trimming: 5 bases; junction bases outside the gene matches: 8. Germline V CDR1 and CDR2: LNHDA, SQIVND (reference sequence). The CDR3 sequence: CASSAYDRVTEAFF. DNA of the CDR3: TGTGCCAGTAGTGCATATGACAGGGTGACTGAAGCTTTCTTT.

The rearrangement joins TRBV27 to TRBJ2-5; 8 bases match TRBD2. The CDR3 is 15 amino acids. Unmatched junction bases numbered 9, after V lost 6 bases and J lost 3 bases. The germline V gene has CDR1 MNHEY and CDR2 SMNVEV (reference sequence). The CDR3 is CASSPRISGEETQYF. The CDR3, as DNA: TGTGCCAGCAGCCCCCGCATTAGCGGGGAAGAGACCCAGTACTTC.

The table lists this clone with a count of one. The chain employs TRBV30 and TRBJ1-6; 7 bases match TRBD1. The germline CDR1 and CDR2 sequences are GTSNPN and SVGIG (reference sequence). The CDR3 extends over 15 amino acids. Trimming at V came to 0 bases and at J to 8 bases, leaving 7 bases not matched to a gene. The CDR3 DNA reads as TGTGCCTGGAGTGTACCTGGCAGGGGGGATTCACCCCTCCACTTT. Protein product: CAWSVPGRGDSPLHF.

V is TRBV2 and J is TRBJ1-2; the D is unclear. The V and J ends lost 5 bases and 5 bases respectively, with 12 bases between them. The CDR3 consists of 13 residues. The germline V gene encodes CDR1 SNHLY and CDR2 FYNNEI. The CDR3 nucleotides read TGTGCCAGCAGTTTAACCCTGGAGTATGGCTACACCTTC. Residues: CASSLTLEYGYTF.

This clone has a single count. Here the CDR3 DNA reads TGTGCCAGCAGTCAACGGGGGGGCTCTGTCAATGAGCAGTTCTTC. It codes for CASSQRGGSVNEQFF. The V call is TRBV5-4, the J call TRBJ2-1, with TRBD2 matching over 8 bases. The CDR3 is 15 residues long. Per the germline V gene, CDR1 is SGHNT and CDR2 is YYREEE (reference sequence). Germline trimming cut 5 bases from V and 6 bases from J; bases unmatched to any gene: 10.

This sequence joins TRBV19 and TRBJ1-4; the D is unclear. The germline V and J ends were trimmed by 7 bases and 0 bases, with 12 bases remaining between them. This CDR3 region has 15 residues. Germline CDR1 reads LNHDA; CDR2 reads SQIVND (reference sequence). The CDR3: CASMGRFSTNEKLFF. The CDR3 region has the DNA TGTGCCAGTATGGGCAGGTTCTCAACTAATGAAAAACTGTTTTTT.

This chain uses TRBV12-3 or TRBV12-4 with TRBJ1-1; D is possibly TRBD1 (5 bases). V was cut by 2 bases and J by 7 bases, with 8 bases left in between. This CDR3 has 12 amino acids. DNA for the CDR3: TGTGCCAGCAGTTTATCGGGGGGTGAAGCTTTCTTT. Translation: CASSLSGGEAFF.

The CDR3 DNA sequence: TGTGCCAGCAGTTATCGGACAGGGGGCAGTTCCGAGCAGTACTTC. It yields the protein CASSYRTGGSSEQYF. The chain couples TRBV6-5 to TRBJ2-7; 11 bases are a match to TRBD1. V lost 3 bases, J lost 6 bases, and 7 bases stayed unmatched. The germline V gene has CDR1 MNHEY and CDR2 SVGAGI. This CDR3 contains 15 residues.

This clone was seen a few times. A read error may produce the germline difference seen at one junction end. The rearrangement links TRBV19 to TRBJ2-7; 14 bases are shared with TRBD2. This CDR3 is built from 14 residues. From germline, CDR1 is LNHDA and CDR2 SQIVND (reference sequence). CDR3 DNA sequence: TGTGCCAGTAGTATAGGACTAGCGGGGGGGACGGCGGTCTTC. Protein sequence: CASSIGLAGGTAVF.

This chain joins TRBV20-1 and TRBJ2-7, with 10 positions matching TRBD2. The germline V gene has CDR1 DFQATT and CDR2 SNEGSKA (reference sequence). Germline trimming cut 3 bases from V and 5 bases from J; bases unmatched to any gene: 10. The CDR3 has 15 amino acids. The CDR3 DNA sequence: TGCAGTGCTAGTAAACTAGCGGGGTATGACCACGAGCAGTACTTC. Translation gives CSASKLAGYDHEQYF.

This chain uses TRBV13 with TRBJ2-1; possible D gene TRBD2, 6 bases. Germline-derived CDR1 and CDR2 are PRHDT and FYEKMQ (reference sequence). Trimming took 6 bases from V and 5 from J, leaving 11 bases between them. This CDR3 has 13 amino acids. The CDR3 spells CASSRDSNNEQFF. Written as DNA, the CDR3 is TGTGCCAGCAGTCGGGACTCAAACAATGAGCAGTTCTTC.

V is TRBV4-1 and J is TRBJ2-1; 14 bases match TRBD2. CDR3 size: 16 residues. Germline V gene data show CDR1 as MGHRA and CDR2 as YSYEKL. The J segment lost 9 bases and the V segment lost 4 bases, leaving 8 bases of the junction unmatched. The CDR3 DNA reads as TGCGCCAGCAGCCCGGGACTAGCGGGGGCCCCGGGTGAGCAGTTCTTC. Its translation is CASSPGLAGAPGEQFF.